This T cell receptor (beta chain) was found in a study of cytomegalovirus exposure and HLA in healthy donors. Germline V gene lookup returns CDR1 SGHAT and CDR2 FQNNGV. This CDR3 is 15 amino acids long. Use of 60 Vbeta and 13 Jbeta primers characterized the PCR. Clones were read by immunoSEQ multiplex PCR, and TCRdb kept only the in-frame ones, dropping some. This sample carries 120,000 or so clones, 80% of them seen once, and the ten largest clones take approximately 10%. This clone appeared a single time. The junction departs from germline at one end; a sequencing error may be responsible. The sequence derives from a man under 40 in good health and CMV-seropositive. The rearrangement uses TRBV11-2 and TRBJ2-7, with 8 bases lining up with TRBD1. The sequenced sample consisted of PBMCs. DNA of the CDR3: TGTGCCGGCAGCTTAGGCCGACAGGGGATAGGCGAGCAGTACTTC. Residues: CAGSLGRQGIGEQYF.